These T cell receptor beta chains were read from a single sample in a study of T cell changes during pregnancy in multiple sclerosis. Some clones are missing from TCRdb's copy, which holds only in-frame ones; the method was immunoSEQ multiplex PCR. The sample gives 35,000 to 40,000 clones, about 95% of which show up once; 0.39% is in the top ten. This material consisted of CD4+ T cells from peripheral blood mononuclear cells, taken in the second trimester of pregnancy. The receptors originated from a female donor with multiple sclerosis, enrolled in a pregnancy study. CDR3s include the opening cysteine and the closing phenylalanine or tryptophan. D genes are given only for firm matches. Only part of the rows carry a size: once, few, many, or a class if the clone is expanded.

v_call	d_call	clone_size	j_call	cdr3_aa	cdr3_nt
TRBV28	TRBD1	NA	TRBJ2-3	CASKTGTGYTDTQYF	TGTGCCAGCAAAACCGGGACAGGGTACACAGATACGCAGTATTTT
TRBV11-1	NA	NA	TRBJ2-7	CASSLLGSLYEQYF	TGTGCCAGCAGCTTATTAGGGAGCCTCTACGAGCAGTACTTC
TRBV6-6	TRBD1	NA	TRBJ1-2	CASSPDRVYGYTF	TGTGCCAGCAGCCCGGACAGGGTCTATGGCTACACCTTC
TRBV29-1	TRBD1	once	TRBJ1-4	CSAGQGAEKLFF	TGCAGCGCTGGACAGGGGGCTGAAAAACTGTTTTTT
TRBV10-2	NA	NA	TRBJ2-7	CASSELGRLATYEQYF	TGCGCCAGCAGTGAGTTAGGGCGGCTAGCGACCTACGAGCAGTACTTC
TRBV7-8	NA	NA	TRBJ1-1	CASGPRTTRDFTEAFF	TGTGCCAGCGGCCCCCGGACAACCAGGGACTTCACTGAAGCTTTCTTT
TRBV6-5	TRBD1	NA	TRBJ1-5	CASSNAGGTGFQHF	TGTGCCAGCAGCAACGCCGGGGGGACAGGGTTCCAGCATTTT
TRBV28	NA	once	TRBJ1-5	CASSFGVRQPQHF	TGTGCCAGCAGTTTCGGGGTACGTCAGCCCCAGCATTTT
TRBV7-2	NA	NA	TRBJ2-7	CASSSVGAIHREQYF	TGTGCCAGCAGCTCGGTGGGCGCTATCCACAGGGAGCAGTACTTC
TRBV6-4	NA	NA	TRBJ2-3	CASSGGLFTDTQYF	TGTGCCAGCAGTGGCGGACTTTTCACAGATACGCAGTATTTT
TRBV7-9	NA	once	TRBJ1-1	CASSLREGNTEAFF	TGTGCCAGCAGCTTACGGGAGGGGAACACTGAAGCTTTCTTT
TRBV29-1	NA	NA	TRBJ1-2	CSVENSNYGYTF	TGCAGCGTTGAGAACAGCAACTATGGCTACACCTTC
TRBV19	NA	NA	TRBJ1-6	CASSVIQGPRSPLHF	TGTGCCAGTAGTGTTATACAGGGACCTCGATCACCCCTCCACTTT
TRBV7-2	TRBD1	once	TRBJ1-6	CASTGSQGAPSSPLHF	TGTGCCAGCACCGGATCCCAGGGGGCGCCGTCCTCACCCCTCCACTTT
TRBV2	NA	NA	TRBJ1-2	CASSNGVNYGYTF	TGTGCCAGCAGTAACGGGGTGAACTATGGCTACACCTTC
TRBV16	TRBD1	few	TRBJ2-2	CASSQTRQGTGELFF	TGTGCCAGCAGCCAAACAAGACAGGGGACCGGGGAGCTGTTTTTT
TRBV4-1	TRBD1	NA	TRBJ1-5	CASSQDQGGQPQHF	TGCGCCAGCAGCCAAGATCAGGGGGGTCAGCCCCAGCATTTT
TRBV27	NA	NA	TRBJ1-5	CASSWGPYSNQPQHF	TGTGCCAGCAGTTGGGGGCCCTATAGCAATCAGCCCCAGCATTTT
TRBV10-3	TRBD2	NA	TRBJ2-5	CATGLAGQTGTQYF	TGTGCCACCGGACTAGCGGGCCAAACGGGGACCCAGTACTTC
TRBV5-1	TRBD1	NA	TRBJ2-1	CASSLGGTGDRNEQFF	TGCGCCAGCAGCTTGGGGGGGACAGGGGATAGGAATGAGCAGTTCTTC
TRBV19	TRBD1	once	TRBJ1-5	CASSRQGVRNQPQHF	TGTGCCAGTAGCCGACAGGGGGTTCGCAATCAGCCCCAGCATTTT
TRBV5-4	TRBD1	NA	TRBJ2-7	CASSDITRRRGGGEQYF	TGTGCCAGCAGCGATATAACGAGGAGGAGAGGGGGCGGGGAGCAGTACTTC
TRBV28	TRBD1	NA	TRBJ1-3	CASSLYGTGASGNTIYF	TGTGCCAGCAGTTTATACGGGACAGGGGCCTCTGGAAACACCATATATTTT
TRBV19	NA	NA	TRBJ2-2	CARDRNTGELFF	TGTGCCCGCGACAGAAACACCGGGGAGCTGTTTTTT
TRBV30	NA	NA	TRBJ2-7	CAWSGTHSYEQYF	TGTGCCTGGAGCGGGACTCACTCCTACGAGCAGTACTTC
TRBV18	NA	NA	TRBJ1-1	CASSPRGNTEAFF	TGTGCCAGCTCACCCCGGGGGAACACTGAAGCTTTCTTT
TRBV28	NA	NA	TRBJ1-4	CASSSPTGPDEKLFF	TGTGCCAGCAGTTCCCCCACAGGTCCGGATGAAAAACTGTTTTTT
TRBV10-1	NA	once	TRBJ2-7	CASSLDGTRGSGSYEQYF	TGCGCCAGCAGTCTCGACGGCACCAGGGGCAGTGGGTCCTACGAGCAGTACTTC
TRBV7-2	NA	NA	TRBJ1-1	CASSLRSGTGALNTEAFF	TGTGCCAGCAGCTTAAGATCCGGGACTGGGGCATTGAACACTGAAGCTTTCTTT
TRBV2	TRBD2	NA	TRBJ2-5	CATSLVLAGQETQYF	TGTGCCACCTCTCTGGTCCTAGCGGGCCAAGAGACCCAGTACTTC
TRBV5-5	NA	NA	TRBJ1-6	CASSSLGNPESPLHF	TGTGCCAGCAGCTCCCTCGGGAACCCCGAATCACCCCTCCACTTT
TRBV9	TRBD1	NA	TRBJ1-1	CASSVGGQGRSNTEAFF	TGTGCCAGCAGCGTAGGGGGACAGGGACGAAGCAACACTGAAGCTTTCTTT
TRBV19	NA	NA	TRBJ1-2	CASSAGQNYGYTF	TGTGCCAGTAGTGCCGGACAGAACTATGGCTACACCTTC
TRBV30	NA	NA	TRBJ1-1	CAWSAGQPNTEAFF	TGTGCCTGGAGTGCCGGACAGCCGAACACTGAAGCTTTCTTT
TRBV5-4	TRBD1	NA	TRBJ2-1	CASSSGQGRNEQFF	TGTGCCAGCAGCTCGGGACAGGGTCGCAATGAGCAGTTCTTC
TRBV28	TRBD1	few	TRBJ1-5	CASSKRQGASNQPQHF	TGTGCCAGCAGCAAACGACAGGGGGCGAGCAATCAGCCCCAGCATTTT